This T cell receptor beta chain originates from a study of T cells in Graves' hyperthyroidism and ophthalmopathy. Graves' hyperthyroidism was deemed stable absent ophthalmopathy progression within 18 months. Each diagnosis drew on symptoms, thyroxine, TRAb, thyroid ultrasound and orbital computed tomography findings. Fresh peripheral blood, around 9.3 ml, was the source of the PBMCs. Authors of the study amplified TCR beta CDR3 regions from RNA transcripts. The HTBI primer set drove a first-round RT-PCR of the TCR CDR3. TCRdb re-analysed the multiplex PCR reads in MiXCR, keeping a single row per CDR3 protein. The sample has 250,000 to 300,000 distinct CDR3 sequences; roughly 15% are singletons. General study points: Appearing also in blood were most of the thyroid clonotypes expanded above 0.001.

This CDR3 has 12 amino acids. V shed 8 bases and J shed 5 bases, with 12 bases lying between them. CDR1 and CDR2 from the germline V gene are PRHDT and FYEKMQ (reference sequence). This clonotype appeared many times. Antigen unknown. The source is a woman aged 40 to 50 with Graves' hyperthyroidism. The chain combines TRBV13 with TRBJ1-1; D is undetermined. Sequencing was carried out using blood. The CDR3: CASLRGETEAFF. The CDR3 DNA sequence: TGTGCCAGCTTACGGGGAGAAACTGAAGCTTTCTTT.